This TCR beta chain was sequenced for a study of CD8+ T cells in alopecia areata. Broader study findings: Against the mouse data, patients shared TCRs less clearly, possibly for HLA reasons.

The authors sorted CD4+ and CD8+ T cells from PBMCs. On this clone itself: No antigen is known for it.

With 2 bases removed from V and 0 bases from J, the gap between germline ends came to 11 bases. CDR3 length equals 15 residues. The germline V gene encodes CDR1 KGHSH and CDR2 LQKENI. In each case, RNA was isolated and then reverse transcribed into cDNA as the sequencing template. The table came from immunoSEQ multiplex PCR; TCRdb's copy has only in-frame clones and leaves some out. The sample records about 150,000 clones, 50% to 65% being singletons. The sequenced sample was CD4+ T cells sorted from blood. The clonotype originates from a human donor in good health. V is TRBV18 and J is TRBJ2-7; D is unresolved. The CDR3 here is CASSPGISSSYEQYF. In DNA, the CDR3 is TGTGCCAGCTCACCAGGGATTAGTAGCTCCTACGAGCAGTACTTC.